The sequence of this T cell receptor beta chain was determined in a study of cytomegalovirus exposure and HLA in healthy donors. Study observations and caveats: The study found most TCR sequences rare, yet found some public TCRs in many donors.

With regard to this clone: Its antigen is currently unknown.

The CDR3 has 16 residues. Germline loops: CDR1 SGHTA, CDR2 FQGNSA. V gave up 1 base and J gave up 6 bases; unmatched junction bases: 9. The PCR employed 60 Vbeta primers together with 13 Jbeta primers. Measured with immunoSEQ multiplex PCR; TCRdb has only the in-frame clones, and not every one. Here the sample spans 85,000 to 100,000 clones, over 70% being singletons. This receptor was identified in a man between 45 and 60 years old in good health and CMV-seropositive. The J gene is TRBJ2-1, the V gene TRBV7-2; 7 bases match TRBD2. The sample was PBMCs. This CDR3 is CASSLGSVTGGNEQFF. CDR3 in DNA: TGTGCCAGCAGCTTAGGGTCGGTAACGGGGGGCAATGAGCAGTTCTTC.